This TCR beta chain was identified during a study of CD8 T cells in ankylosing spondylitis. Overall study findings and caveats: A motif of 7 to 9 highly homologous TCR beta variants was seen as apparently characteristic of ankylosing spondylitis blood. Peripheral blood held disease-linked clones only at relatively low frequency, and these were CD8+. Certain motif variants had earlier appeared in reactive arthritis synovial fluid and blood.

From the 5' RACE reads, TCRdb called clonotypes with MiXCR, one entry per CDR3 protein. Of hundreds of thousands of distinct CDR3 sequences in the sample, around 11% are singletons; the top ten hold approximately 0.51%. Per the germline V gene, CDR1 is SEHNR and CDR2 is FQNEAQ (reference sequence). V lost 8 bases to trimming and J lost 6 bases; unmatched junction nucleotides: 10. This CDR3 is built from 14 residues. This clonotype appeared once. What it binds is not known. Input material: blood, either unsorted or a sorted T cell fraction (not recorded which). This chain links TRBV7-9 with TRBJ2-3; 8 nucleotides agree with TRBD1. This sequence was found in a male donor with ankylosing spondylitis. The chain's CDR3 is CASGPGQGPDTQYF. The CDR3 DNA is TGTGCCAGCGGCCCCGGACAGGGCCCGGATACGCAGTATTTT. The full variable domain, rest sourced from reference TRBV7-9 and TRBJ2-3, is DTGVSQNPRHKITKRGQNVTFRCDPISEHNRLYWYRQTLGQGPEFLTYFQNEAQLEKSRLLSDRFSAERPKGSFSTLEIQRTEQGDSAMYLCASGPGQGPDTQYFGPGTRLTVL.